The sequence of this T cell receptor beta chain was determined in a study of lymphopenia after photon versus proton radiotherapy. The CDR3 has 15 residues. Per germline, CDR1 GTSNPN and CDR2 SVGIG (reference sequence). V lost 1 base, J lost 2 bases, and 5 bases stayed unmatched. Repertoires were generated with immunoSEQ multiplex PCR, while TCRdb's copy carries only in-frame clones and drops some. This table holds around 160,000 clones, around nine tenths found once. On this clone itself: The antigen is undetermined.

Study outcomes and limitations: Only patients who died were analyzed for survival; proton advantage is unproven. Relative stability marked proton patients; photon patients lost diversity and naive cells. After lymphocyte nadir, photon-treated repertoires showed oligoclonal expansion, especially CD8+ Temra.

The chain has TRBV30 and TRBJ1-5, with 7 bases lining up with TRBD1. This sample comprised peripheral blood, obtained from a patient treated with photon-based radiotherapy. The clonotype was recovered from a man between 45 and 60 years old with gastric cancer. The CDR3 sequence is CAWSGDRLGNQPQHF. CDR3 sequence (DNA): TGTGCCTGGAGTGGGGACAGACTTGGCAATCAGCCCCAGCATTTT.